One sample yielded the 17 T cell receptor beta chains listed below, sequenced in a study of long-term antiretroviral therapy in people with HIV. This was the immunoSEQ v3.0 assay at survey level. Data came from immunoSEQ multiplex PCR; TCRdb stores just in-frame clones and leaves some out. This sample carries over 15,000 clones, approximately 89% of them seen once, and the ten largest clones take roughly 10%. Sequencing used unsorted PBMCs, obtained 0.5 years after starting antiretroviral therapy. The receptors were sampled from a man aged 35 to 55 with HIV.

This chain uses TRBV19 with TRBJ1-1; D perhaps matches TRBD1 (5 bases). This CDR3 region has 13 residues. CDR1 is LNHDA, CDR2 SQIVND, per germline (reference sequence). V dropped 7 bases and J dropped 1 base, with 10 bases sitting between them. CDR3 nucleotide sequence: TGTGCCAGTAATGAGGGGCGGAACACTGAAGCTTTCTTT. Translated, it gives CASNEGRNTEAFF.

DNA of the CDR3: TGTGCCAGCAGCCAAACGGCCTTACAAGAGACCCAGTACTTC. Its translation: CASSQTALQETQYF. The J gene is TRBJ2-5, the V gene TRBV5-4; D gene uncertain. Germline V gene lookup returns CDR1 SGHNT and CDR2 YYREEE (reference sequence). With 4 bases removed from V and 2 bases from J, the gap between germline ends came to 12 bases. CDR3 length: 14 amino acids.

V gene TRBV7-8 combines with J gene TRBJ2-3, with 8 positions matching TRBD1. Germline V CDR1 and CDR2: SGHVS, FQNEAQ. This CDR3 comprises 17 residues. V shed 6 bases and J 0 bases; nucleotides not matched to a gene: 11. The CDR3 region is CASRLLITGGSTDTQYF. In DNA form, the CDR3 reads TGTGCCAGCAGACTCTTAATTACAGGGGGGAGCACAGATACGCAGTATTTT.

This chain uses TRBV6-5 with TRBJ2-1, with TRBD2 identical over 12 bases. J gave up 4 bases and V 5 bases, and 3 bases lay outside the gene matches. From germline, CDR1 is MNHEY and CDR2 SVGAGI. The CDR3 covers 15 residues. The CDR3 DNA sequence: TGTGCCAGCAGTGCCACTAGCGGGGGGTACAATGAGCAGTTCTTC. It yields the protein CASSATSGGYNEQFF.

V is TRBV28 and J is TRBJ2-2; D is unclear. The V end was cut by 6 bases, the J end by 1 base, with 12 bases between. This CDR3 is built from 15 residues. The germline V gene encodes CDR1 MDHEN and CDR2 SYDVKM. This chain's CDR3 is CASSSQTVNTGELFF. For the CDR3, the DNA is TGTGCCAGCAGCTCTCAAACAGTGAACACCGGGGAGCTGTTTTTT.

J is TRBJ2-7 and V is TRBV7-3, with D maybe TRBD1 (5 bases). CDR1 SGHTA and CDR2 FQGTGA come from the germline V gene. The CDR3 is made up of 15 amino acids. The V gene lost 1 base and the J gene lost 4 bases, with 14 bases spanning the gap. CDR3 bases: TGTGCCAGCAGCTTAAGAGTGGGGCAGACTTACGAGCAGTACTTC. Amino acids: CASSLRVGQTYEQYF. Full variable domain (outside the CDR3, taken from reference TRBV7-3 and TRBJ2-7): GAGVSQTPSNKVTEKGKYVELRCDPISGHTALYWYRQSLGQGPEFLIYFQGTGAADDSGLPNDRFFAVRPEGSVSTLKIQRTERGDSAVYLCASSLRVGQTYEQYFGPGTRLTVT.

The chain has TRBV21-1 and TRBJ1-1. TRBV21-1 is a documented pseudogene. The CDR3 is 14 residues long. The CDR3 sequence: CASSPKRSGGRAFF. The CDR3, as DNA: TGTGCCAGCAGCCCCAAGAGGAGCGGGGGGCGAGCTTTCTTT.

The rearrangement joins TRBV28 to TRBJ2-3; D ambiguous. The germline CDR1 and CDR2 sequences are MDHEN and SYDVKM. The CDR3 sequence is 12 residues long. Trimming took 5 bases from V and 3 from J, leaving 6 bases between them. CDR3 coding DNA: TGTGCCAGCAGTCAAGTTACAGATACGCAGTATTTT. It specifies CASSQVTDTQYF.

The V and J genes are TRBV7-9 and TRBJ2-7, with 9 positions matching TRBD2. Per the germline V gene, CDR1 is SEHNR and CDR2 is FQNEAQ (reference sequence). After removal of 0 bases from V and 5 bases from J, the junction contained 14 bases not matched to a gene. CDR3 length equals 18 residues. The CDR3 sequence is CASSLAVLLAGTTNEQYF. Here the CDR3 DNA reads TGTGCCAGCAGCTTAGCTGTATTGCTAGCGGGGACCACTAACGAGCAGTACTTC.

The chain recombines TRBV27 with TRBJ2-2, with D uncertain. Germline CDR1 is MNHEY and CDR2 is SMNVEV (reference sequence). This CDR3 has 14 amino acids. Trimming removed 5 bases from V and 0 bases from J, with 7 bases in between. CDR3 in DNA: TGTGCCAGCAGTCCCGGAGCGAACACCGGGGAGCTGTTTTTT. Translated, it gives CASSPGANTGELFF.

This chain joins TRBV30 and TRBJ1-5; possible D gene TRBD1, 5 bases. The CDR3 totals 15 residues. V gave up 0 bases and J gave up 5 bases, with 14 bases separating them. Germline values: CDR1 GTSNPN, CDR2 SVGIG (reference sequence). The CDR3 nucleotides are TGTGCCTGGAGTGTACACGCAGGGATCGATCAGCCCCAGCATTTT. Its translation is CAWSVHAGIDQPQHF. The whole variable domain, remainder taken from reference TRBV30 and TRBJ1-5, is SQTIHQWPATLVQPVGSPLSLECTVEGTSNPNLYWYRQAAGRGLQLLFYSVGIGQISSEVPQNLSASRPQDRQFILSSKKLLLSDSGFYLCAWSVHAGIDQPQHFGDGTRLSIL.

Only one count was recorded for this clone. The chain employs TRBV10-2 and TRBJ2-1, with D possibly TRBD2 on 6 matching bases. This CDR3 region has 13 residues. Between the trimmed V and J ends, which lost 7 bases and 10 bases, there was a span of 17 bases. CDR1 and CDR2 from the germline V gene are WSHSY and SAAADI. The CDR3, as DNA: TGCGCCAGCACGAAGGTAGCGGAGGGGGAGCAGTTCTTC. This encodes CASTKVAEGEQFF.

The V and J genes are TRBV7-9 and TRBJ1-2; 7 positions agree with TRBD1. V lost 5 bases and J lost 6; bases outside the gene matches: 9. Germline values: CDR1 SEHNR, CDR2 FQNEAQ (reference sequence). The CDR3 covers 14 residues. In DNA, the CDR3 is TGTGCCAGCAGCCCCTCGGACAGGACTGATGGCTACACCTTC. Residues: CASSPSDRTDGYTF.

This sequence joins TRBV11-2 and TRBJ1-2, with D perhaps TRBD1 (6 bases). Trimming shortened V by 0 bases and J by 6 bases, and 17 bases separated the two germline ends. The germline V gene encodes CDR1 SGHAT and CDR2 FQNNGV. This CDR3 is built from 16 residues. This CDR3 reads CASSLDGGRGADGYTF. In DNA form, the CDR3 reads TGTGCCAGCAGCTTAGACGGTGGACGGGGGGCAGATGGCTACACCTTC.

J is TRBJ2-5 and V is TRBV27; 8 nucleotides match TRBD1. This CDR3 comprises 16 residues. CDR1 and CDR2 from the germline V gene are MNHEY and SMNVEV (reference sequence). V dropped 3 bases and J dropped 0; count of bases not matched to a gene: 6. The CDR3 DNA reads TGTGCCAGCAGTTTTGCAGGGGGCACGTACCAAGAGACCCAGTACTTC. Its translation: CASSFAGGTYQETQYF.

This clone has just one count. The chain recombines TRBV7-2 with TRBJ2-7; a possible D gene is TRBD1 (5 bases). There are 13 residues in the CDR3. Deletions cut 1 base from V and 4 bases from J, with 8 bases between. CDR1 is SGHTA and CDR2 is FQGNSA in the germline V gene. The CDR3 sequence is CASSLVAGYEQYF. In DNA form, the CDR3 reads TGTGCCAGCAGCTTAGTGGCAGGGTACGAGCAGTACTTC.

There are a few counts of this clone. CDR3 sequence (DNA): TGTGCCAGCTCACCCCGACTAGCGGGTCGCACAGATACGCAGTATTTT. It translates to CASSPRLAGRTDTQYF. This chain joins TRBV18 and TRBJ2-3; 10 bases align to TRBD2. Germline lookup yields CDR1 KGHSH and CDR2 LQKENI. Trimming at V came to 3 bases and at J to 1 base, leaving 4 bases not matched to a gene. CDR3 length: 16 residues. The whole variable domain, filled in from reference TRBV18 and TRBJ2-3, reads NAGVMQNPRHLVRRRGQEARLRCSPMKGHSHVYWYRQLPEEGLKFMVYLQKENIIDESGMPKERFSAEFPKEGPSILRIQQVVRGDSAAYFCASSPRLAGRTDTQYFGPGTRLTVL.